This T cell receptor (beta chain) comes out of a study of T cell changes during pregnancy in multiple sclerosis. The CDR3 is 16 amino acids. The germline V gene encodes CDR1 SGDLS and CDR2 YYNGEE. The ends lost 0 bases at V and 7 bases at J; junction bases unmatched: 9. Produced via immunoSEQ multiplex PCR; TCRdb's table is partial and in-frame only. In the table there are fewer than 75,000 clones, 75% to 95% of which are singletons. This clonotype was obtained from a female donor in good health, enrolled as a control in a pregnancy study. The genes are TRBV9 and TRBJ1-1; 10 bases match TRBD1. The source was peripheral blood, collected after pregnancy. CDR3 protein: CASSVALDRGQDEAFF. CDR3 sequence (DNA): TGTGCCAGCAGCGTAGCCCTCGACAGGGGGCAAGATGAAGCTTTCTTT.